These 24 T cell receptor beta chains came from one sample sequenced in a study of cytomegalovirus exposure and HLA in healthy donors. The data were produced by immunoSEQ multiplex PCR, yet TCRdb's version contains in-frame clones alone and is incomplete. This table has 65,000 or so clones, about 90% appearing once. The source material was PBMCs. These receptors were collected from a woman younger than 30 in good health and CMV-seronegative.

This rearrangement joins TRBV7-2 to TRBJ1-5; TRBD1 is a possible D gene (6 bases). The CDR3 spans 16 residues. Germline V gene lookup returns CDR1 SGHTA and CDR2 FQGNSA. V lost 2 bases and J lost 3, with 14 bases in between. CDR3 nucleotide sequence: TGTGCCAGCAGCTTAAACGGTCAGGGGATCAATCAGCCCCAGCATTTT. Protein product: CASSLNGQGINQPQHF.

This rearrangement joins TRBV18 to TRBJ2-2; possibly TRBD2 for D (6 bases). This CDR3 has 16 amino acids. The germline V and J ends were trimmed by 2 bases and 1 base, with 11 bases remaining between them. Germline V gene data show CDR1 as KGHSH and CDR2 as LQKENI. The CDR3 is CASSPWDGGNTGELFF. The CDR3 bases are TGTGCCAGCTCACCATGGGACGGGGGGAACACCGGGGAGCTGTTTTTT.

The rearrangement uses TRBV9 and TRBJ1-3; no definite D call. The CDR3 contains 16 residues. CDR1 SGDLS and CDR2 YYNGEE come from the germline V gene. V gave up 1 base and J gave up 0 bases, with 11 bases separating them. The CDR3 DNA reads as TGTGCCAGCAGCGTAACCCAAGCGTTCTCTGGAAACACCATATATTTT. This codes for CASSVTQAFSGNTIYF. Complete variable domain (other parts from reference TRBV9 and TRBJ1-3): DSGVTQTPKHLITATGQRVTLRCSPRSGDLSVYWYQQSLDQGLQFLIQYYNGEERAKGNILERFSAQQFPDLHSELNLSSLELGDSALYFCASSVTQAFSGNTIYFGEGSWLTVV.

The chain combines TRBV5-1 with TRBJ2-7; D might be TRBD1 (5 bases). Trimming took 4 bases from V and 0 from J, leaving 14 bases between them. The CDR3 spans 15 residues. Germline V CDR1 and CDR2: SGHRS, YFSETQ. As DNA, the CDR3 is TGCGCCAGCAGCCTCGACAGCTACATCTCCTACGAGCAGTACTTC. Amino acid sequence: CASSLDSYISYEQYF.

The chain carries TRBV19 and TRBJ2-1, with D unresolved. V gave up 3 bases and J gave up 3 bases, with 9 bases separating them. CDR1 LNHDA and CDR2 SQIVND come from the germline V gene (reference sequence). CDR3 length: 14 residues. CDR3 coding DNA: TGTGCCAGTAGTATTATGTCCAGCTACAATGAGCAGTTCTTC. This codes for CASSIMSSYNEQFF.

V is TRBV7-9 and J is TRBJ2-3; D gene uncertain. V dropped 5 bases and J dropped 5 bases, with 14 bases sitting between them. Germline values: CDR1 SEHNR, CDR2 FQNEAQ (reference sequence). This CDR3 region has 14 residues. This CDR3 reads CASSASSRLDTQYF. CDR3 in DNA: TGTGCCAGCAGCGCCAGCAGCAGACTAGATACGCAGTATTTT.

The chain couples TRBV21-1 to TRBJ2-6; the table's TRBD1 call for D was not verified on the DNA. TRBV21-1 is annotated as a pseudogene. CDR3 length: 24 amino acids. CDR3 loop: CASSKVSLGEARGLDLSGANVLTF. The DNA of the CDR3 is TGTGCCAGCAGCAAAGTCAGCCTCGGGGAGGCCAGGGGGCTCGATTTATCTGGGGCCAACGTCCTGACTTTC.

The chain couples TRBV2 to TRBJ2-1; maybe TRBD1 (6 bases). The CDR3 extends over 14 amino acids. The V gene's germline CDR1 is SNHLY and CDR2 FYNNEI. V was pared by 6 bases and J by 1 base, with 10 bases between. The CDR3 nucleotides are TGTGCCAGCAGATGGACAGTATCCTACAATGAGCAGTTCTTC. This encodes CASRWTVSYNEQFF.

The chain employs TRBV2 and TRBJ2-1; D uncertain. The CDR3 is made up of 14 amino acids. With 5 bases removed from V and 9 bases from J, the gap between germline ends came to 17 bases. Germline V gene sequence: CDR1 SNHLY, CDR2 FYNNEI. The CDR3 sequence: CASSLRLVLPEQFF. DNA for the CDR3: TGTGCCAGCAGTCTGCGGCTAGTCCTGCCTGAGCAGTTCTTC.

This clone is a singleton in its sample. This sequence joins TRBV7-9 and TRBJ2-2; D may be TRBD2 (5 bases). CDR1 is SEHNR, CDR2 FQNEAQ, per germline (reference sequence). V lost 5 bases and J lost 7, with 17 bases in between. The CDR3 extends over 15 amino acids. The CDR3 DNA is TGTGCCAGCAGCCTCGACGGGGAACTTGACGGGGAGCTGTTTTTT. Translation: CASSLDGELDGELFF.

The chain uses TRBV7-9 and TRBJ2-7; unclear D gene. The CDR3 sequence is 12 residues long. The germline gives CDR1 SEHNR, CDR2 FQNEAQ (reference sequence). V lost 5 bases and J 2 bases, leaving 7 bases between the germline ends. The CDR3 sequence is CASSQDPYEQYF. DNA of the CDR3: TGTGCCAGCAGCCAGGATCCCTACGAGCAGTACTTC.

This chain connects TRBV5-5 to TRBJ1-6; tentative D call: TRBD1 (5 bases). Germline CDR1 SGHKS, CDR2 YYEKEE (reference sequence). The CDR3 contains 16 residues. The V and J ends lost 5 bases and 8 bases respectively, with 20 bases between them. The CDR3 DNA reads TGTGCCAGCAGTGGCCGGGACTTTCAGACGTATTCACCCCTCCACTTT. Its translation is CASSGRDFQTYSPLHF.

V is TRBV10-2 and J is TRBJ2-7; 10 bases are shared with TRBD2. V trimming: 3 bases; J trimming: 2 bases; junction bases outside the gene matches: 1. Germline V lookup: CDR1 WSHSY, CDR2 SAAADI. This CDR3 is 14 amino acids long. The CDR3 nucleotides are TGCGCCAGCAGTGAACTAGCGGGAACCTACGAGCAGTACTTC. Its protein product is CASSELAGTYEQYF.

V and J are TRBV30 and TRBJ2-1; weak D call: TRBD1 (6 bases). Trimming cost V 3 bases and J 0 bases, with 15 bases left between them. The CDR3 has 16 residues. Germline V gene data show CDR1 as GTSNPN and CDR2 as SVGIG (reference sequence). The chain's CDR3 is CAWRGWGRGSYNEQFF. The CDR3 DNA reads TGTGCCTGGAGGGGGTGGGGCAGGGGCTCCTACAATGAGCAGTTCTTC. The full variable domain, its missing parts supplied by reference TRBV30 and TRBJ2-1, is SQTIHQWPATLVQPVGSPLSLECTVEGTSNPNLYWYRQAAGRGLQLLFYSVGIGQISSEVPQNLSASRPQDRQFILSSKKLLLSDSGFYLCAWRGWGRGSYNEQFFGPGTRLTVL.

The chain employs TRBV7-9 and TRBJ2-2; 7 bases line up with TRBD2. The V segment lost 3 bases and the J segment 1 base; nucleotides outside the gene matches: 5. This CDR3 spans 16 amino acids. Germline V lookup: CDR1 SEHNR, CDR2 FQNEAQ (reference sequence). The CDR3 region is CASSFISGLNTGELFF. CDR3 DNA sequence: TGTGCCAGCAGCTTCATTAGCGGGTTGAACACCGGGGAGCTGTTTTTT. Drawing the rest from reference TRBV7-9 and TRBJ2-2, the complete variable domain is DTGVSQNPRHKITKRGQNVTFRCDPISEHNRLYWYRQTLGQGPEFLTYFQNEAQLEKSRLLSDRFSAERPKGSFSTLEIQRTEQGDSAMYLCASSFISGLNTGELFFGEGSRLTVL.

The chain is built from TRBV29-1 and TRBJ2-5; possible D gene TRBD1, 6 bases. The V end was cut by 3 bases, the J end by 5 bases, with 19 bases between. Germline-derived CDR1 and CDR2 are SQVTM and ANQGSEA. The CDR3 is 15 residues long. The CDR3 sequence is CSVDSLGTSDETQYF. The DNA for the CDR3 is TGCAGCGTTGATTCATTAGGGACATCCGACGAGACCCAGTACTTC.

The chain has TRBV11-3 and TRBJ1-4, with 7 bases matching TRBD1. Trimming took 5 bases from V and 6 from J; bases not matched to a gene: 9. The CDR3 is 15 residues long. CDR1 and CDR2 from the germline V gene are SGHNT and YENEEA. In DNA, the CDR3 is TGTGCCAGCAGCCCACCGGGAACAGGGGATGAAAAACTGTTTTTT. Amino acids: CASSPPGTGDEKLFF.

This chain uses TRBV5-1 with TRBJ2-3; 8 positions match TRBD1. The CDR3 loop spans 16 amino acids. V lost 3 bases to trimming and J lost 3 bases; unmatched junction nucleotides: 9. CDR1 is SGHRS and CDR2 is YFSETQ in the germline V gene. The CDR3 DNA is TGCGCCAGCAGCTCCCCCGGACAGGGATTTACAGATACGCAGTATTTT. Amino acids: CASSSPGQGFTDTQYF.

V usage is TRBV30 and J usage is TRBJ2-7, with D maybe TRBD2 (5 bases). The CDR3 consists of 14 residues. The V gene's germline CDR1 is GTSNPN and CDR2 SVGIG (reference sequence). Trimming took 0 bases from V and 8 from J, leaving 17 bases between them. The CDR3 bases are TGTGCCTGGAGTGTACGAGGAGGCAGCCCTCAGCAGTACTTC. This encodes CAWSVRGGSPQQYF.

CDR3 region: CAWTHEGKNTDTQYF. The CDR3 region has the DNA TGTGCCTGGACTCACGAGGGAAAAAACACAGATACGCAGTATTTT. The chain employs TRBV30 and TRBJ2-3, with D possibly matching TRBD2 (5 bases). There are 15 residues in the CDR3. Germline CDR1 is GTSNPN and CDR2 is SVGIG (reference sequence). Trimming took off 4 bases at V and 2 bases at J, with 16 bases between the two ends.

This clone was recorded once. The V and J genes are TRBV27 and TRBJ2-1; D perhaps matches TRBD2 (7 bases). The germline V gene has CDR1 MNHEY and CDR2 SMNVEV (reference sequence). The CDR3 has 15 residues. The V and J ends lost 2 bases and 1 base respectively, with 9 bases between them. The CDR3 nucleotides read TGTGCCAGCAGTTTAGGGAGGGGGTCCTACAATGAGCAGTTCTTC. Translated, it gives CASSLGRGSYNEQFF.

The V gene is TRBV18, the J gene TRBJ2-1; 14 bases match TRBD2. The length of the CDR3 is 18 residues. CDR1 is KGHSH and CDR2 is LQKENI in the germline V gene. V trimming: 3 bases; J trimming: 8 bases; junction bases outside the gene matches: 12. CDR3 nucleotide sequence: TGTGCCAGCTCACCCTCTTTACCGGGACTAGCGGGAGAGGATGAGCAGTTCTTC. It is translated as CASSPSLPGLAGEDEQFF.

The rearrangement uses TRBV27 and TRBJ1-1, with D possibly matching TRBD1 (6 bases). The ends were cut back, 4 bases at V and 2 bases at J, with 17 bases in the middle. The CDR3 is made up of 16 amino acids. Germline V CDR1 and CDR2: MNHEY, SMNVEV (reference sequence). CDR3: CASSSSRGHFNTEAFF. In DNA, the CDR3 is TGTGCCAGCAGTTCCTCGAGGGGACACTTTAACACTGAAGCTTTCTTT.

The rearrangement uses TRBV28 and TRBJ2-7, with TRBD1 as a possible D gene (5 bases). The CDR3 is made up of 14 amino acids. Trimming stripped 7 bases from V and 1 base from J, with 14 bases between. Germline CDR1 and CDR2: MDHEN and SYDVKM. The CDR3 loop reads CASKALTVSYEQYF. For the CDR3, the DNA is TGTGCCAGCAAGGCCCTGACAGTATCCTACGAGCAGTACTTC.